This TCR beta chain was recorded in a study of blood T cell repertoires in COVID-19. Whole-study context: Sites in the United States, Italy and Spain provided acute and convalescent COVID-19 samples. T cells, B-cell-depleted T cells, or PBMCs provided the cDNA or gDNA that served as material.

Enrollment of patients from Seattle took place during active infection, with longitudinal follow-up. V was pared by 0 bases and J by 2 bases, with 8 bases between. The CDR3 runs 15 residues. From germline, CDR1 is ENHRY and CDR2 SYGVKD. As handled by the study authors: Estimation of nucleated cell counts was performed using reference gene primer amplification. The protocol was immunoSEQ multiplex PCR, while the TCRdb copy is restricted to in-frame clones and leaves out a portion. The V and J calls and the clone size are those of that table, but D and trimming were determined from the DNA. The sample lists around 210,000 clones; almost 85% were seen once.

V and J are TRBV10-3 and TRBJ1-5; D gene ambiguous. This clonotype originated in a man in his forties or fifties with COVID-19, enrolled during active disease. Sequences were obtained from peripheral blood. CDR3 bases: TGTGCCATCAGTGAGTCTTTGCAGGGCAATCAGCCCCAGCATTTT. Amino acid sequence: CAISESLQGNQPQHF.